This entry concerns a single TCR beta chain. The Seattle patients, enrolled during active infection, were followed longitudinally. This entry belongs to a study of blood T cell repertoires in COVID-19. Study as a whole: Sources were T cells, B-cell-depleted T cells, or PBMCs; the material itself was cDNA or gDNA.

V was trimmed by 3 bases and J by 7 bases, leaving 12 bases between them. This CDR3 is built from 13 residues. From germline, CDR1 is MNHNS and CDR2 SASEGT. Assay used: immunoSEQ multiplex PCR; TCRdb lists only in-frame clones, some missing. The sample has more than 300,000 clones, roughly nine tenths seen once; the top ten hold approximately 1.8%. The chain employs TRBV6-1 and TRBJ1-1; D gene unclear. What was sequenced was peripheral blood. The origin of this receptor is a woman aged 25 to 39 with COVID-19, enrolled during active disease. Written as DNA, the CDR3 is TGTGCCAGCAGTGAGAACAGCGGTCTTGAAGCTTTCTTT. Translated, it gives CASSENSGLEAFF.